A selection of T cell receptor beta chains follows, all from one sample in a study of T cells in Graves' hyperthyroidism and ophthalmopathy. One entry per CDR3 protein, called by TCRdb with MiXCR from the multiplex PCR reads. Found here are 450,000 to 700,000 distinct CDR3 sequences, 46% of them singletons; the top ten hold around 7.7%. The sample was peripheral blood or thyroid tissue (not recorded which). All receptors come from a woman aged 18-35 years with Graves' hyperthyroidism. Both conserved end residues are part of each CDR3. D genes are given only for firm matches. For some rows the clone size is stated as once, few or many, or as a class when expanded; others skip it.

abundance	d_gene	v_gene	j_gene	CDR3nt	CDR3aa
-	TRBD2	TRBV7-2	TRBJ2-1	TGTGCCAGCAGCCAAGAACTAGCGTTCTCCTACAATGAGCAGTTCTTC	CASSQELAFSYNEQFF
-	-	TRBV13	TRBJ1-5	TGTGCCAGCAGCTTCAGGGGTGAGGGAGAGACCCAGCATTTT	CASSFRGEGETQHF
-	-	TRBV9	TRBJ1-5	TGTGCCAGCAGCGTAGGAGGGGGACACAATCAGCCCCAGCATTTT	CASSVGGGHNQPQHF
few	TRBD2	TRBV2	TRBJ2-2	TGTGCCAGCAGCCACAGGACTAGCGGGACCGGGGAGCTGTTTTTT	CASSHRTSGTGELFF
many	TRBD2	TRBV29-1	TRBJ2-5	TGCAGCGTTGGGCGGGAGGAGGAGACCCAGTACTTC	CSVGREEETQYF
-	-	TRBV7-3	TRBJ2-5	-	CASSLEESGAFFGQETQYF
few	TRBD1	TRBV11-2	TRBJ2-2	TGTGCCAGCAGTCCACTAACAGGGGGCGGAATTCTAGGGGTCCGGGAGCTGTTTTTT	CASSPLTGGGILGVRELFF
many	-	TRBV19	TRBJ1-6	TGTGCCAGTACCGGCGCCGTCAGCTCCTATAATTCACCCCTCCACTTT	CASTGAVSSYNSPLHF
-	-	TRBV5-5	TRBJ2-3	TGTGCCAGCAGCTTGGACGCACGAAAAGATACGCAGTATTTT	CASSLDARKDTQYF
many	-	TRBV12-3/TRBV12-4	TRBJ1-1	TGTGCCAGCAGTCCGGGACTTGGGACTGAAGCTTTCTTT	CASSPGLGTEAFF
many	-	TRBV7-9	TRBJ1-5	TGTGCCAGCAGACCACGACAGCCCCAGCATTTT	CASRPRQPQHF
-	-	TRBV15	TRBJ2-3	TGTGCCACCAGCGGGGTGGGGACGCAGTATTTT	CATSGVGTQYF
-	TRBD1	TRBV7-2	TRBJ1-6	TGCGCCAGCAGCCCAGATGGGACAGTCCGGCCTTCACCCCTCCACTTT	CASSPDGTVRPSPLHF
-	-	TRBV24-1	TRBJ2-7	TGTGCCACAGGTGACTACGAGCAGTACTTC	CATGDYEQYF
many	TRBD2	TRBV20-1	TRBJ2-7	TGCAGTGCTGGAGCGGGAGGCGCCGTCGACGAGCAGTACTTC	CSAGAGGAVDEQYF
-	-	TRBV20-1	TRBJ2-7	TGCAGTGCTAGAGATGAAGGCAGAACCTACGAGCAGTACTTC	CSARDEGRTYEQYF
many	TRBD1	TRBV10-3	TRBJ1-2	TGTGCCATCAGCCGACAGGGGCAGTATGGCTACACCTTC	CAISRQGQYGYTF
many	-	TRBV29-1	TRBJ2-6	TGCAGCGTTGAATTCCCTTCTGGGGCCAACGTCCTGACTTTC	CSVEFPSGANVLTF
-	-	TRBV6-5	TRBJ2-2	TGTGCCAGCTGGCCCGGGGCTGGGGGGACGGCCGGGGAGCTGTTTTTT	CASWPGAGGTAGELFF
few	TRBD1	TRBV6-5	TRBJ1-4	TGTGCCAGCACCGGGACAGGGATTGGAGAAAAACTGTTTTTT	CASTGTGIGEKLFF
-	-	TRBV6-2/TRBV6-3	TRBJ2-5	TGTGCCAGCAGCCCCGTAGCGCCTCAAGAGACCCAGTACTTC	CASSPVAPQETQYF
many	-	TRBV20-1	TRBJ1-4	TGCAGTGCTAAGTCGGGATCTGATAATGAAAAACTGTTTTTT	CSAKSGSDNEKLFF
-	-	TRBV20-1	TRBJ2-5	TGCAGTGCGCCGCTAGCGCGAAGGACCCAGTACTTC	CSAPLARRTQYF
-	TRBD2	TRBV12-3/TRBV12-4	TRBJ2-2	TGTGCCAGCAGTTTACGGCTAGCGGGAGGGTTGTACACCGGGGAGCTGTTTTTT	CASSLRLAGGLYTGELFF
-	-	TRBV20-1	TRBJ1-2	TGCAGCGCAACGCCGGGGAGAGGTGGCTACACCTTC	CSATPGRGGYTF
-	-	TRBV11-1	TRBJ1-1	TGTGCCAGCAGCTTACTGACCGCCAGGAACACTGAAGCTTTCTTT	CASSLLTARNTEAFF
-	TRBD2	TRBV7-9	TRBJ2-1	TGCGCCAGCAGCCAGCGGGACGGTTACAATGAGCAGTTCTTC	CASSQRDGYNEQFF